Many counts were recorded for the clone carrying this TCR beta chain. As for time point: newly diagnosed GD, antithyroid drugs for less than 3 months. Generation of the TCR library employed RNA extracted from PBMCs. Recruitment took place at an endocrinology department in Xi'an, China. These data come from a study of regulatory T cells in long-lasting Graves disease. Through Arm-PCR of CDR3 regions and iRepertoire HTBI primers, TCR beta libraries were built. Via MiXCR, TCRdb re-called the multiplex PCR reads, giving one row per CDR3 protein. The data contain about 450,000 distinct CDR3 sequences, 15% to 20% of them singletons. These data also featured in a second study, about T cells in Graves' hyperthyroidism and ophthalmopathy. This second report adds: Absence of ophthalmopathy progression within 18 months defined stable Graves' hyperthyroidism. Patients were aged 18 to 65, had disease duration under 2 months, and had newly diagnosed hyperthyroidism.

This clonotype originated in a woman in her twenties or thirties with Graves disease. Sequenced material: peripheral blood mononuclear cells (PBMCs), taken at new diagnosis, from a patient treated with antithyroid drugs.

Written as DNA, the CDR3 is TGTGCCAGCAGCTTAAACAGGGGTTCCGGGGAGCTGTTTTTT. Amino acid sequence: CASSLNRGSGELFF. V and J are TRBV11-1 and TRBJ2-2, with 7 bases that match TRBD1. The CDR3 covers 14 residues. V gave up 2 bases and J gave up 6 bases; unmatched junction bases: 3. Germline V gene sequence: CDR1 SGHAT, CDR2 FQDESV (reference sequence). The complete variable domain, with remaining parts taken from reference TRBV11-1 and TRBJ2-2, reads EAEVAQSPRYKITEKSQAVAFWCDPISGHATLYWYRQILGQGPELLVQFQDESVVDDSQLPKDRFSAERLKGVDSTLKIQPAELGDSAMYLCASSLNRGSGELFFGEGSRLTVL.